This passage covers 26 T cell receptor beta chains from one sample sequenced in a study of cytomegalovirus exposure and HLA in healthy donors. PCR employed 60 Vbeta and 13 Jbeta primers. Some clones are missing from TCRdb's copy, which holds only in-frame ones; the method was immunoSEQ multiplex PCR. The sample contains under 200,000 clones, 75% to 90% of which appear only once. The sequenced sample consisted of PBMCs. These receptors originate from a human donor in good health.

This clone has only a few counts. The rearrangement joins TRBV11-2 to TRBJ1-3; 10 bases map to TRBD1. CDR1 and CDR2 from the germline V gene are SGHAT and FQNNGV. The CDR3 extends over 17 amino acids. The V gene end was trimmed by 5 bases and the J gene end by 0 bases; junction bases not matched to a gene: 7. CDR3 sequence (DNA): TGTGCCAGCAGCCGACGGGACAGGGGCCTCTCTGGAAACACCATATATTTT. It is translated as CASSRRDRGLSGNTIYF.

The chain links TRBV20-1 to TRBJ2-7; TRBD1 agrees at 8 bases. The CDR3 spans 11 residues. The V gene's germline CDR1 is DFQATT and CDR2 SNEGSKA (reference sequence). Trimming at V came to 6 bases and at J to 3 bases, leaving 1 base not matched to a gene. CDR3 coding DNA: TGCAGTGCGGGGACAGGCTACGAGCAGTACTTC. It translates to CSAGTGYEQYF.

J is TRBJ2-7 and V is TRBV4-2, with 13 bases matching TRBD2. V lost 5 bases and J lost 4; bases outside the gene matches: 5. Germline V gene lookup returns CDR1 LGHNA and CDR2 YNFKEQ. The length of the CDR3 is 15 residues. CDR3 loop: CASSEGTSGDYEQYF. The CDR3 DNA is TGTGCCAGCAGCGAAGGGACTAGCGGGGATTACGAGCAGTACTTC.

There are a few counts of this clone. The V and J genes are TRBV4-3 and TRBJ2-2; D remains unclear. CDR1 LGHNA and CDR2 YSLEER come from the germline V gene. The CDR3 contains 13 residues. Trimming removed 3 bases at V and 6 bases at J, with 8 bases between. The CDR3 DNA sequence: TGCGCCAGCAGCCACCGCTATGCCGGGGAGCTGTTTTTT. Protein sequence: CASSHRYAGELFF.

DNA of the CDR3: TGCGCCAGCAGCCAAGAGGCAGGGTTGGTATACGAGCAGTACTTC. As protein: CASSQEAGLVYEQYF. The gene calls are TRBV4-1 and TRBJ2-7; D is perhaps TRBD1 (5 bases). V lost 0 bases, J lost 4 bases, and 13 bases lay in between. The CDR3 is 15 amino acids. CDR1 and CDR2 from the germline V gene are MGHRA and YSYEKL.

The chain links TRBV10-3 to TRBJ1-5; TRBD1 is a possible D gene (5 bases). The V end was cut by 3 bases, the J end by 3 bases, with 15 bases between. The CDR3 is 16 amino acids. Germline CDR1 reads ENHRY; CDR2 reads SYGVKD. The CDR3 nucleotides are TGTGCCATCAGTGATGTTCAGGGTTTAGTCAATCAGCCCCAGCATTTT. This translates into CAISDVQGLVNQPQHF.

This clone appeared a few times. The chain joins TRBV18 to TRBJ1-1, with D uncertain. This CDR3 spans 14 amino acids. Germline CDR1 is KGHSH and CDR2 is LQKENI. With 0 bases removed from V and 1 base from J, the gap between germline ends came to 6 bases. The CDR3 sequence is CASSPPSRNTEAFF. Written as DNA, the CDR3 is TGTGCCAGCTCACCACCGTCCAGGAACACTGAAGCTTTCTTT.

The V and J genes are TRBV2 and TRBJ1-2; TRBD1 aligns across 12 bases. V shed 7 bases and J 8 bases; nucleotides not matched to a gene: 11. The V gene's germline CDR1 is SNHLY and CDR2 FYNNEI. The CDR3 is 15 amino acids. As DNA, the CDR3 is TGTGCCAGCATGTTCCGGGACAGGGGGCCTTACGGCTACACCTTC. It encodes CASMFRDRGPYGYTF.

This clone came up once. The rearrangement joins TRBV14 to TRBJ1-1; no clear D gene. V lost 0 bases and J 10 bases, leaving 9 bases between the germline ends. CDR1 and CDR2 from the germline V gene are SGHDN and FVKESK. This CDR3 has 12 amino acids. CDR3 residues: CASSQDRRRAFF. CDR3 DNA sequence: TGTGCCAGCAGCCAAGATAGGAGGCGAGCTTTCTTT.

Remarks on this clone: Other DNA variants within this sample encode the same CDR3. CDR3 amino acids: CSVDRGEETQYF. DNA for the CDR3: TGCAGCGTCGACAGGGGCGAAGAGACCCAGTACTTC. The chain links TRBV29-1 to TRBJ2-5; 8 bases are a match to TRBD1. Germline V gives CDR1 SQVTM, CDR2 ANQGSEA. The ends lost 6 bases at V and 3 bases at J; junction bases unmatched: 3. This CDR3 spans 12 amino acids. Drawing the rest from reference TRBV29-1 and TRBJ2-5, the complete variable domain is SAVISQKPSRDICQRGTSLTIQCQVDSQVTMMFWYRQQPGQSLTLIATANQGSEATYESGFVIDKFPISRPNLTFSTLTVSNMSPEDSSIYLCSVDRGEETQYFGPGTRLLVL.

The chain uses TRBV19 and TRBJ1-5; no clear D. This CDR3 is 15 amino acids long. Trimming took 4 bases from V and 0 from J, leaving 10 bases between them. Per the germline V gene, CDR1 is LNHDA and CDR2 is SQIVND (reference sequence). CDR3 protein: CASSRPPNSNQPQHF. The CDR3 nucleotides read TGTGCCAGTAGTAGGCCACCAAATAGCAATCAGCCCCAGCATTTT.

This clone came up once. CDR3 in amino acids: CASKRLAGGPRYIQYF. The DNA for the CDR3 is TGCGCCAGCAAAAGGCTAGCGGGGGGGCCTCGGTACATTCAGTACTTC. V usage is TRBV23-1 and J usage is TRBJ2-4, with TRBD2 matching over 12 bases. TRBV23-1 is marked as an open reading frame, function uncertain. With V trimmed by 7 bases and J by 8 bases, 12 bases remained unmatched. The CDR3 spans 16 residues.

As for this clone: The same CDR3 is also encoded by other DNA sequences in this sample. The rearrangement uses TRBV5-1 and TRBJ1-1; possible D gene TRBD1, 6 bases. Trimming took 0 bases from V and 1 from J, leaving 7 bases between them. The CDR3 consists of 14 residues. The germline CDR1 and CDR2 sequences are SGHRS and YFSETQ. CDR3 coding DNA: TGCGCCAGCAGCTTGGCAGGGGAGAACACTGAAGCTTTCTTT. The encoded protein is CASSLAGENTEAFF.

V is TRBV19 and J is TRBJ2-3, with TRBD2 matching 7 bases. Trimming removed 8 bases from V and 0 bases from J; junction bases left unmatched: 8. The CDR3 covers 15 residues. Germline V gene data show CDR1 as LNHDA and CDR2 as SQIVND (reference sequence). In DNA, the CDR3 is TGTGCCAGTTCGGGGGGAACCCTAAGCACAGATACGCAGTATTTT. Translated: CASSGGTLSTDTQYF.

The J gene is TRBJ1-4, the V gene TRBV4-2, with D perhaps matching TRBD1 (5 bases). The CDR3 sequence is 14 residues long. The germline V gene encodes CDR1 LGHNA and CDR2 YNFKEQ. With 1 base removed from V and 6 bases from J, the gap between germline ends came to 9 bases. Here the CDR3 reads CASSQAQGDEKLFF. CDR3 coding DNA: TGTGCCAGCAGCCAAGCTCAGGGCGATGAAAAACTGTTTTTT.

This rearrangement joins TRBV7-9 to TRBJ1-3; TRBD1 might be the D (5 bases). CDR1 and CDR2 (germline): SEHNR, FQNEAQ (reference sequence). This CDR3 region has 15 residues. The germline V and J ends were trimmed by 5 bases and 8 bases, with 19 bases remaining between them. CDR3 region: CASSLNQGPPDTIYF. The CDR3 bases are TGTGCCAGCAGCCTAAACCAGGGTCCCCCAGACACCATATATTTT.

This clone was counted once. V usage is TRBV14 and J usage is TRBJ2-3; weak D call: TRBD2 (6 bases). This CDR3 has 15 residues. V was clipped by 2 bases and J by 4 bases, with 13 bases between them. Germline lookup yields CDR1 SGHDN and CDR2 FVKESK. CDR3 in DNA: TGTGCCAGCAGCCAATGGCGGGGTGGGGCAGATACGCAGTATTTT. Translation gives CASSQWRGGADTQYF.

This clone was counted only a few times. The chain uses TRBV6-5 and TRBJ1-4, with a weak D call TRBD1 (5 bases). Germline loops: CDR1 MNHEY, CDR2 SVGAGI. The V gene lost 11 bases and the J gene lost 10 bases, with 14 bases spanning the gap. The CDR3 has 11 amino acids. CDR3 in amino acids: CASSHGGKLFF. CDR3 bases: TGTGCCTCAAGTCACGGGGGAAAACTGTTTTTT.

The gene calls are TRBV21-1 and TRBJ2-7; the D segment call TRBD1 is taken from the table without a DNA check. TRBV21-1 is termed a pseudogene. This CDR3 spans 17 amino acids. The CDR3 nucleotides are TGTGCCAGCAGCAAAGAACTCCGGACAGGGTTCTCCTACGAGCAGTACTTC. Residues: CASSKELRTGFSYEQYF.

V is TRBV19 and J is TRBJ1-1; the D is unclear. This CDR3 spans 11 amino acids. Trimming left V 6 bases short and J 6 bases short, with 8 bases between. In germline, CDR1 is LNHDA, CDR2 SQIVND (reference sequence). For the CDR3, the DNA is TGTGCCAGTAGGGGGAGGTCTGAAGCTTTCTTT. Translated: CASRGRSEAFF. Variable domain in full (rest from reference TRBV19 and TRBJ1-1): DGGITQSPKYLFRKEGQNVTLSCEQNLNHDAMYWYRQDPGQGLRLIYYSQIVNDFQKGDIAEGYSVSREKKESFPLTVTSAQKNPTAFYLCASRGRSEAFFGQGTRLTVV.

The rearrangement uses TRBV9 and TRBJ2-7; TRBD1 matches 8 bases. CDR3 length equals 16 residues. Germline CDR1 and CDR2: SGDLS and YYNGEE. Trimming removed 0 bases from V and 2 bases from J; junction bases left unmatched: 7. The CDR3 nucleotides read TGTGCCAGCAGCGTAGCGGAGTACAGGGGGACCTACGAGCAGTACTTC. Translating it yields CASSVAEYRGTYEQYF.

The chain joins TRBV5-4 to TRBJ2-1; TRBD1 matches at 7 bases. The V segment lost 3 bases and the J segment 8 bases; nucleotides outside the gene matches: 8. Germline lookup yields CDR1 SGHNT and CDR2 YYREEE (reference sequence). The CDR3 extends over 14 amino acids. The CDR3 here is CASSSGTAFDEQFF. The CDR3 DNA reads TGTGCCAGCAGCTCCGGGACAGCATTCGATGAGCAGTTCTTC. The variable domain in full, with the rest retrieved from reference TRBV5-4 and TRBJ2-1, is ETGVTQSPTHLIKTRGQQVTLRCSSQSGHNTVSWYQQALGQGPQFIFQYYREEENGRGNFPPRFSGLQFPNYSSELNVNALELDDSALYLCASSSGTAFDEQFFGPGTRLTVL.

This chain connects TRBV6-1 to TRBJ1-5, with 8 bases lining up with TRBD1. V dropped 4 bases and J dropped 5; count of bases not matched to a gene: 10. This CDR3 comprises 16 residues. Germline-derived CDR1 and CDR2 are MNHNS and SASEGT. The CDR3 coding sequence is TGTGCCAGCAGTGGGACGAACAGGGGGAGGCATCAGCCCCAGCATTTT. Its protein is CASSGTNRGRHQPQHF.

This chain joins TRBV5-6 and TRBJ2-7, with D possibly being TRBD2 (5 bases). Germline values: CDR1 SGHDT, CDR2 YYEEEE. Trimming left V 3 bases short and J 3 bases short, with 13 bases between. The CDR3 spans 14 residues. CDR3 bases: TGTGCCAGCAGCTGGACCGGGGTACTCTACGAGCAGTACTTC. It is translated as CASSWTGVLYEQYF.

The chain combines TRBV4-3 with TRBJ2-2, with 13 positions matching TRBD2. From germline, CDR1 is LGHNA and CDR2 YSLEER. This CDR3 spans 18 amino acids. V lost 3 bases and J lost 3; bases outside the gene matches: 7. CDR3 DNA: TGCGCCAGCAGCCACCTGGGACTAGCGGGGAGCTACACCGGGGAGCTGTTTTTT. It is translated as CASSHLGLAGSYTGELFF.

The chain recombines TRBV11-3 with TRBJ2-3, with 7 nucleotides matching TRBD2. Germline V gives CDR1 SGHNT, CDR2 YENEEA. CDR3 length equals 15 residues. Unmatched junction bases numbered 6, after V lost 0 bases and J lost 6 bases. CDR3 nucleotide sequence: TGTGCCAGCAGCTTAGAGTGGAGTAGCGGGGATACGCAGTATTTT. Amino acid sequence: CASSLEWSSGDTQYF.